These 23 T cell receptor beta chains came from one sample sequenced in a study of blood T cell repertoires in COVID-19 (dated by TCRdb to the early 2020s). Preparation of the library involved the immunoSEQ multiplex PCR assay. TCRdb retrieved this table from immuneACCESS and kept in-frame rearrangements only. Not all clones are present; in checked studies, unresolved V genes account for under half, and no reason is known for the remainder. In this sample the table shows some 530,000 clones, roughly nine tenths of which occur a single time. 6.5% to 8.5% of the sample lies in the top ten. Sequencing was performed on PBMCs or T cells enriched from blood (not recorded which). The receptor set was obtained from a woman aged 55 to 70 who had recovered from COVID-19.

The gene calls are TRBV24-1 and TRBJ2-2; 7 bases match TRBD1. The J segment lost 5 bases and the V segment lost 4 bases, leaving 3 bases of the junction unmatched. The CDR3 contains 14 residues. Germline V gene sequence: CDR1 KGHDR, CDR2 SFDVKD. As DNA, the CDR3 is TGTGCCACCAGTGACCCGGGACAGACCGGGGAGCTGTTTTTT. It specifies CATSDPGQTGELFF.

The V call is TRBV5-5, the J call TRBJ2-3, with D perhaps matching TRBD1 (5 bases). The CDR3 runs to 15 residues. Trimming took off 6 bases at V and 3 bases at J, with 17 bases between the two ends. Germline assignment: CDR1 SGHKS and CDR2 YYEKEE (reference sequence). The CDR3 DNA is TGTGCCAGCACTTCGACTGGGGCAAGTACAGATACGCAGTATTTT. Its translation is CASTSTGASTDTQYF.

This chain joins TRBV6-5 and TRBJ1-6; 9 bases agree with TRBD1. J was trimmed by 6 bases and V by 7 bases; bases with no gene match: 7. The CDR3 is 15 residues long. Germline CDR1 reads MNHEY; CDR2 reads SVGAGI. CDR3 loop: CASTLPGQGNSPLHF. The CDR3 bases are TGTGCCAGCACCCTACCGGGACAGGGTAATTCACCCCTCCACTTT.

The V and J genes are TRBV7-9 and TRBJ1-1; 7 nucleotides match TRBD1. V shed 5 bases and J 4 bases; nucleotides not matched to a gene: 7. The CDR3 loop spans 14 amino acids. Germline CDR1 and CDR2: SEHNR and FQNEAQ (reference sequence). The CDR3 nucleotides read TGTGCCAGCAGCCCACAGGGGCAGGGCACTGAAGCTTTCTTT. Amino acids: CASSPQGQGTEAFF.

The rearrangement links TRBV2 to TRBJ1-1; 7 nucleotides agree with TRBD1. CDR1 is SNHLY, CDR2 FYNNEI, per germline. CDR3 length: 14 residues. J lost 3 bases, V lost 6 bases, and 7 bases had no gene match. The CDR3 protein is CASRRDREDTEAFF. The CDR3 coding sequence is TGTGCCAGCAGACGCGACAGGGAGGACACTGAAGCTTTCTTT.

This chain links TRBV18 with TRBJ1-2; maybe TRBD1 (5 bases). Trimming stripped 3 bases from V and 5 bases from J, with 19 bases between. This CDR3 contains 16 residues. From germline, CDR1 is KGHSH and CDR2 LQKENI. The CDR3 nucleotides are TGTGCCAGCTCACCTTACATTTACCGGGACTCATATGGCTACACCTTC. It yields the protein CASSPYIYRDSYGYTF.

This clone turned up a few times. Other DNA sequences of this sample code for an identical CDR3. The chain recombines TRBV5-1 with TRBJ1-2; TRBD1 matches at 9 bases. There are 14 residues in the CDR3. Losses at the gene ends were 4 bases for V and 4 bases for J; bases not matched to a gene: 5. Germline CDR1 and CDR2: SGHRS and YFSETQ. The CDR3 spells CASSLGDRAYGYTF. DNA of the CDR3: TGCGCCAGCAGCCTAGGGGACAGGGCCTATGGCTACACCTTC.

This chain uses TRBV6-5 with TRBJ2-7, with D possibly being TRBD1 (5 bases). This CDR3 has 14 amino acids. Germline loops: CDR1 MNHEY, CDR2 SVGAGI. The CDR3 bases are TGTGCCAGCAGTTCCAGGAGTCAGGGAAACGAGCAGCACGTC. Translation gives CASSSRSQGNEQHV.

CDR3 sequence reads: CASRRGTHTGELFF. The CDR3 bases are TGTGCCAGCCGGCGGGGGACCCACACCGGGGAGCTGTTTTTT. This rearrangement joins TRBV14 to TRBJ2-2, with 7 bases lining up with TRBD2. The CDR3 is made up of 14 amino acids. Germline CDR1 and CDR2: SGHDN and FVKESK. J lost 3 bases, V lost 8 bases, and 6 bases had no gene match. The full variable domain, completed using reference TRBV14 and TRBJ2-2, is EAGVTQFPSHSVIEKGQTVTLRCDPISGHDNLYWYRRVMGKEIKFLLHFVKESKQDESGMPNNRFLAERTGGTYSTLKVQPAELEDSGVYFCASRRGTHTGELFFGEGSRLTVL.

The chain is built from TRBV10-2 and TRBJ1-4, with D possibly matching TRBD1 (5 bases). CDR3 length: 17 residues. With 5 bases removed from V and 0 bases from J, the gap between germline ends came to 16 bases. Germline CDR1 reads WSHSY; CDR2 reads SAAADI. The CDR3, as DNA: TGCGCCAGCAGTCTCAGGGTCCCGGGAGCAACTAATGAAAAACTGTTTTTT. Protein: CASSLRVPGATNEKLFF.

This clone was seen once. The chain has TRBV5-1 and TRBJ2-1; D unresolved. Trimming left V 4 bases short and J 6 bases short, with 5 bases between. The CDR3 runs 11 residues. Looked up from germline, CDR1 is SGHRS and CDR2 is YFSETQ. The CDR3: CASSQANEQFF. CDR3 DNA: TGCGCCAGCAGCCAAGCCAATGAGCAGTTCTTC.

This chain uses TRBV10-3 with TRBJ1-4; no reliable D call. V lost 3 bases and J lost 2, with 7 bases in between. CDR3 length: 14 amino acids. The germline gives CDR1 ENHRY, CDR2 SYGVKD. CDR3 protein: CAISDFNTNEKLFF. CDR3 in DNA: TGTGCCATCAGTGACTTTAATACTAATGAAAAACTGTTTTTT.

The V call is TRBV12-3 or TRBV12-4, the J call TRBJ2-5; D is ambiguous. The ends were cut back, 2 bases at V and 4 bases at J, with 5 bases in the middle. The CDR3 is 12 amino acids. The CDR3 region has the DNA TGTGCCAGCAGTTTATTCGGAGAGACCCAGTACTTC. Translation gives CASSLFGETQYF.

The chain links TRBV14 to TRBJ2-1; tentative D call: TRBD1 (6 bases). Trimming cost V 3 bases and J 8 bases, with 20 bases left between them. Germline V lookup: CDR1 SGHDN, CDR2 FVKESK. The CDR3 length is 16 residues. The CDR3: CASSHLTGIGGHEQFF. The CDR3 DNA sequence: TGTGCCAGCAGCCACCTAACAGGGATCGGTGGGCATGAGCAGTTCTTC.

The chain combines TRBV10-1 with TRBJ2-1; D is perhaps TRBD2 (7 bases). This CDR3 contains 16 residues. V was clipped by 0 bases and J by 4 bases, with 13 bases between them. Germline lookup yields CDR1 WNHNN and CDR2 SYGVQD (reference sequence). The CDR3 bases are TGCGCCAGCAGTGAGTCGATCGGGGGGCCATACAATGAGCAGTTCTTC. It codes for CASSESIGGPYNEQFF.

This clone has a single count. The chain has TRBV14 and TRBJ2-2; TRBD1 is a possible D gene (6 bases). V lost 10 bases and J lost 0, with 9 bases in between. The CDR3 covers 13 residues. Per germline, CDR1 SGHDN and CDR2 FVKESK. The chain's CDR3 is CATRQANTGELFF. The CDR3 coding sequence is TGTGCCACCAGACAGGCGAACACCGGGGAGCTGTTTTTT. The whole variable domain, remainder taken from reference TRBV14 and TRBJ2-2, is EAGVTQFPSHSVIEKGQTVTLRCDPISGHDNLYWYRRVMGKEIKFLLHFVKESKQDESGMPNNRFLAERTGGTYSTLKVQPAELEDSGVYFCATRQANTGELFFGEGSRLTVL.

This chain connects TRBV6-2 or TRBV6-3 to TRBJ2-7, with 8 bases identical to TRBD2. Germline-derived CDR1 and CDR2 are MNHEY and SVGEGT. The CDR3 totals 15 residues. The ends lost 0 bases at V and 6 bases at J; junction bases unmatched: 7. The CDR3 DNA follows: TGTGCCAGCAGTTACTCGCTGGGGACTAGACGCGAGCAGTACTTC. As protein: CASSYSLGTRREQYF.

The chain carries TRBV10-3 and TRBJ1-5, with 8 bases fitting TRBD1. Trimming at V came to 0 bases and at J to 7 bases, leaving 8 bases not matched to a gene. This CDR3 is 16 amino acids long. In germline, CDR1 is ENHRY, CDR2 SYGVKD. The CDR3 region is CAISESAGGWGQPQHF. DNA of the CDR3: TGTGCCATCAGTGAGTCGGCAGGGGGCTGGGGACAGCCCCAGCATTTT.

The V gene is TRBV11-2, the J gene TRBJ2-7, with D uncertain. The CDR3 totals 14 residues. The germline V gene has CDR1 SGHAT and CDR2 FQNNGV. V lost 2 bases, J lost 0 bases, and 8 bases lay in between. The CDR3 nucleotides read TGTGCCAGCAGCTTATTCCGCGGCTCCTACGAGCAGTACGTC. This encodes CASSLFRGSYEQYV.

This clone appeared once. This chain uses TRBV4-1 with TRBJ1-5; no reliable D call. Trimming left V 0 bases short and J 5 bases short, with 11 bases between. Germline CDR1 reads MGHRA; CDR2 reads YSYEKL. This CDR3 has 15 amino acids. CDR3 in DNA: TGCGCCAGCAGCCAAGATGGGCCCGTATATCAGCCCCAGCATTTT. It encodes CASSQDGPVYQPQHF.

The chain couples TRBV19 to TRBJ1-6, with TRBD1 identical over 10 bases. Germline CDR1 reads LNHDA; CDR2 reads SQIVND (reference sequence). The trim removed 6 bases at V and 9 bases at J, leaving 8 bases unmatched. This CDR3 contains 15 residues. This chain's CDR3 is CASRSSRQGASPLHF. The CDR3 DNA follows: TGTGCCAGTAGATCATCCCGACAGGGGGCTTCACCCCTCCACTTT.

This rearrangement joins TRBV4-1 to TRBJ1-1; 12 bases are shared with TRBD1. This CDR3 contains 17 residues. The V gene end was trimmed by 1 base and the J gene end by 4 bases; junction bases not matched to a gene: 7. Germline assignment: CDR1 MGHRA and CDR2 YSYEKL. CDR3 loop: CASSQGPGTGGRTEAFF. DNA of the CDR3: TGCGCCAGCAGCCAAGGACCCGGGACAGGGGGCCGCACTGAAGCTTTCTTT.

The chain employs TRBV2 and TRBJ1-2; maybe TRBD1 (6 bases). Germline V gene sequence: CDR1 SNHLY, CDR2 FYNNEI. The CDR3 length is 12 residues. V gave up 3 bases and J gave up 10 bases, with 12 bases separating them. The chain's CDR3 is CASSDTGTSYTF. The DNA of the CDR3 is TGTGCCAGCAGTGACACAGGGACCTCCTACACCTTC. Full variable domain (remainder filled in from reference TRBV2 and TRBJ1-2): EPEVTQTPSHQVTQMGQEVILRCVPISNHLYFYWYRQILGQKVEFLVSFYNNEISEKSEIFDDQFSVERPDGSNFTLKIRSTKLEDSAMYFCASSDTGTSYTFGSGTRLTVV.